By share of the sample, the clone carrying this T cell receptor beta chain is medium-sized. Antigen specificity is unknown. The study's findings and limits: Greatest tumor Treg TCR overlap was with tumor naive CD4+ cells. In terms of TCR gene usage, tumor memory CD4+ T cells clustered together with blood and lymph node memory CD4+ cells, as well as with lymph node naive CD4+ cells. The larger cohort examined one V-J beta rearrangement, not whole repertoires.

Full-length variable regions came from constant-region reverse primers plus semi-nested Nested Universal Primer A PCR. One entry per CDR3 protein results from TCRdb running MiXCR on the 5' RACE reads. The table has 10,000 to 12,000 distinct CDR3 sequences, roughly 18% seen once. Cells sorted as Tregs were CD4+, CD25+ and CD127-/low. The CDR3 is made up of 14 amino acids. V lost 6 bases, J lost 0 bases, and 9 bases lay in between. The sequencing sample was made of Tregs sorted from a lymph node. The receptor comes from a female donor with breast cancer. V usage is TRBV12-3 or TRBV12-4 and J usage is TRBJ2-1, with D tentatively TRBD1 (5 bases). This chain's CDR3 is CASRLTVSYNEQFF. The DNA of the CDR3 is TGTGCCAGCAGGTTGACAGTCTCCTACAATGAGCAGTTCTTC.